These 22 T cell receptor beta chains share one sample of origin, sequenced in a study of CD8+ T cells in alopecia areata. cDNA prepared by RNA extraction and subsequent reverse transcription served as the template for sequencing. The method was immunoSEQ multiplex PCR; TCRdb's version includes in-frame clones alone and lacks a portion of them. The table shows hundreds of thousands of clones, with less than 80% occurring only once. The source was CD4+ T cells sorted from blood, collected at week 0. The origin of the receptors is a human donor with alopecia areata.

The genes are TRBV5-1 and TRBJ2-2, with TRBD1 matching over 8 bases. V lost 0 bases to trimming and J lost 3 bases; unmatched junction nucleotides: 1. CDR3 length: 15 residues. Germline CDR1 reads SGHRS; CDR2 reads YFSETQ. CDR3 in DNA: TGCGCCAGCAGCTTGGGGACAGGGTACACCGGGGAGCTGTTTTTT. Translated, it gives CASSLGTGYTGELFF.

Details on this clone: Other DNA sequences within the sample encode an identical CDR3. CDR3 in amino acids: CASSLGQSYEQYF. In DNA form, the CDR3 reads TGCGCCAGCAGCTTGGGGCAGAGCTACGAGCAGTACTTC. The J gene is TRBJ2-7, the V gene TRBV5-1; no clear D. The CDR3 covers 13 residues. With 0 bases removed from V and 3 bases from J, the gap between germline ends came to 7 bases. Germline V gives CDR1 SGHRS, CDR2 YFSETQ. Variable domain in full (rest from reference TRBV5-1 and TRBJ2-7): KAGVTQTPRYLIKTRGQQVTLSCSPISGHRSVSWYQQTPGQGLQFLFEYFSETQRNKGNFPGRFSGRQFSNSRSEMNVSTLELGDSALYLCASSLGQSYEQYFGPGTRLTVT.

The CDR3 region is CASSPGTGANLDEQFF. The CDR3 DNA follows: TGTGCCAGCAGCCCTGGGACAGGGGCGAATTTAGATGAGCAGTTCTTC. V usage is TRBV5-4 and J usage is TRBJ2-1, with 10 bases identical to TRBD1. Unmatched junction bases numbered 12, after V lost 4 bases and J lost 8 bases. The CDR3 runs 16 residues. Germline assignment: CDR1 SGHNT and CDR2 YYREEE (reference sequence).

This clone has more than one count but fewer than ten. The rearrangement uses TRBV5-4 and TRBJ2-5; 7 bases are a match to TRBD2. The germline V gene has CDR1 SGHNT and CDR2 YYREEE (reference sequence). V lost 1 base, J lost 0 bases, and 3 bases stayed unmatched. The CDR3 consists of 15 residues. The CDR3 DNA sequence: TGTGCCAGCAGCTTGATCGGGGGGAACCAAGAGACCCAGTACTTC. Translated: CASSLIGGNQETQYF.

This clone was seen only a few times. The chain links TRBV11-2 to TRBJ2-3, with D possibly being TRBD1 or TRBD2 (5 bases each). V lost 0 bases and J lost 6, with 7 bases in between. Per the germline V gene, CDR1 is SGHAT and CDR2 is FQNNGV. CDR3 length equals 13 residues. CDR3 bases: TGTGCCAGCAGCTTAGAAGAGGGGGATACGCAGTATTTT. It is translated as CASSLEEGDTQYF.

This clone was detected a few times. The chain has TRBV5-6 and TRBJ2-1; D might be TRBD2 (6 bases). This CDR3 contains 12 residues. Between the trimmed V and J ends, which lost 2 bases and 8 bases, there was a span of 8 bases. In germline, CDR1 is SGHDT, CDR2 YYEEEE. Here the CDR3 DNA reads TGTGCCAGCAGCTTACAGCGGGATGAGCAGTTCTTC. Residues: CASSLQRDEQFF. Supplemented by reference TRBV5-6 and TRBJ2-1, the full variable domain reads DAGVTQSPTHLIKTRGQQVTLRCSPKSGHDTVSWYQQALGQGPQFIFQYYEEEERQRGNFPDRFSGHQFPNYSSELNVNALLLGDSALYLCASSLQRDEQFFGPGTRLTVL.

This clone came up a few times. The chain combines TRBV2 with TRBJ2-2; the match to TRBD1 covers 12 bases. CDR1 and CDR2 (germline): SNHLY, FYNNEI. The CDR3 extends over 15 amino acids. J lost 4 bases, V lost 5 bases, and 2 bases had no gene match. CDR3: CASSRGQGATGELFF. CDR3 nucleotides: TGTGCCAGCAGTAGGGGACAGGGGGCCACCGGGGAGCTGTTTTTT. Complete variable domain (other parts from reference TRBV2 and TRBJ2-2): EPEVTQTPSHQVTQMGQEVILRCVPISNHLYFYWYRQILGQKVEFLVSFYNNEISEKSEIFDDQFSVERPDGSNFTLKIRSTKLEDSAMYFCASSRGQGATGELFFGEGSRLTVL.

CDR3: CASSVEQGASWDEQYF. The CDR3 region has the DNA TGTGCCAGCAGCGTAGAACAGGGGGCAAGTTGGGACGAGCAGTACTTC. The chain is built from TRBV9 and TRBJ2-7, with 9 bases identical to TRBD1. The CDR3 length is 16 residues. Looked up from germline, CDR1 is SGDLS and CDR2 is YYNGEE. Losses at the gene ends were 0 bases for V and 5 bases for J; bases not matched to a gene: 9.

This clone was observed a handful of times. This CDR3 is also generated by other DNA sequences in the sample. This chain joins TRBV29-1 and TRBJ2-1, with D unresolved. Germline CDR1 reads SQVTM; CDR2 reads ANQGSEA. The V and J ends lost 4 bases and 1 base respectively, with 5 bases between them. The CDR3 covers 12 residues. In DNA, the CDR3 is TGCAGCGTTGCCGGATCCTACAATGAGCAGTTCTTC. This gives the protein CSVAGSYNEQFF.

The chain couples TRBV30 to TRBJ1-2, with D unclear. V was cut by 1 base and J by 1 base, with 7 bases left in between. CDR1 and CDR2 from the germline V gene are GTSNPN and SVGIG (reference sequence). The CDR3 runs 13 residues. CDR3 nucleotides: TGTGCCTGGAGTGAAGAGTTTAACTATGGCTACACCTTC. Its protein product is CAWSEEFNYGYTF.

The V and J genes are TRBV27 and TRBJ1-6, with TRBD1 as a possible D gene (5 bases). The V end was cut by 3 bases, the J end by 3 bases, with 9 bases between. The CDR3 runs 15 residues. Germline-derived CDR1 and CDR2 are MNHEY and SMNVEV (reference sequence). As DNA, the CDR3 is TGTGCCAGCAGTTTCACAGGTCTCTATAATTCACCCCTCCACTTT. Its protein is CASSFTGLYNSPLHF.

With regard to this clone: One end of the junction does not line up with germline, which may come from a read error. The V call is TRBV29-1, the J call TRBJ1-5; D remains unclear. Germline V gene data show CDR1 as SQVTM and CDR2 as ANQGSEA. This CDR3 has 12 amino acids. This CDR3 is CTVEHYNQPQHF. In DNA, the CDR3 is TGCACCGTTGAACACTATAATCAGCCCCAGCATTTT.

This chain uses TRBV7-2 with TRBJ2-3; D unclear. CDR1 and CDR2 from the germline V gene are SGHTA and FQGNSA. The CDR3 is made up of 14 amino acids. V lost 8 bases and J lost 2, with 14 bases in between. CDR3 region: CASDLRQNTDTQYF. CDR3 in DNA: TGTGCCAGCGACCTCCGGCAGAACACAGATACGCAGTATTTT. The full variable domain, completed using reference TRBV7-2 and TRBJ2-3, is GAGVSQSPSNKVTEKGKDVELRCDPISGHTALYWYRQSLGQGLEFLIYFQGNSAPDKSGLPSDRFSAERTGGSVSTLTIQRTQQEDSAVYLCASDLRQNTDTQYFGPGTRLTVL.

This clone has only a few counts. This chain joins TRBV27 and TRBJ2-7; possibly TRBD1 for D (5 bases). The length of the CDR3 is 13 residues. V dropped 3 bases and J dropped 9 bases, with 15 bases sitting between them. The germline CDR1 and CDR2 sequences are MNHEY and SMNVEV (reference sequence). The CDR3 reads CASSLSGLRLQYF. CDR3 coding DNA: TGTGCCAGCAGTTTGTCAGGGCTTAGGTTGCAGTACTTC.

CDR3 residues: CASTFRDQETQYF. CDR3 sequence (DNA): TGTGCCAGCACCTTTAGGGATCAAGAGACCCAGTACTTC. This chain uses TRBV7-2 with TRBJ2-5; D uncertain. V was pared by 7 bases and J by 2 bases, with 11 bases between. The CDR3 is made up of 13 amino acids. Germline CDR1 SGHTA, CDR2 FQGNSA. Looking up the rest from reference TRBV7-2 and TRBJ2-5 gives the full variable domain: GAGVSQSPSNKVTEKGKDVELRCDPISGHTALYWYRQSLGQGLEFLIYFQGNSAPDKSGLPSDRFSAERTGGSVSTLTIQRTQQEDSAVYLCASTFRDQETQYFGPGTRLLVL.

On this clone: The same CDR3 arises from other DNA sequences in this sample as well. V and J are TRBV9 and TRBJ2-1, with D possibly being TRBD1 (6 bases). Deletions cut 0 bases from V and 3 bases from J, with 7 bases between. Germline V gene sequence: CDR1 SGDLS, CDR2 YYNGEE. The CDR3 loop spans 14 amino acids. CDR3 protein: CASSVGRGYNEQFF. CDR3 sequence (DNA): TGTGCCAGCAGCGTAGGCAGGGGCTACAATGAGCAGTTCTTC.

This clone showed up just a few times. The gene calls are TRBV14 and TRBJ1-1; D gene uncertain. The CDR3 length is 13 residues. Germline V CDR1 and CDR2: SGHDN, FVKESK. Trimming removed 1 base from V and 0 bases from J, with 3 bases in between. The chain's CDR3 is CASSQGVNTEAFF. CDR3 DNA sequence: TGTGCCAGCAGCCAAGGTGTGAACACTGAAGCTTTCTTT.

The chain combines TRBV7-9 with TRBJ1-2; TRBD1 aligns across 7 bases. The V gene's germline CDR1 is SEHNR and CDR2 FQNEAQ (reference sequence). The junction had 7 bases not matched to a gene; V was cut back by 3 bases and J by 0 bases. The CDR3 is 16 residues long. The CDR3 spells CASSLSRQGTNYGYTF. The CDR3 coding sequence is TGTGCCAGCAGCTTGTCGAGACAGGGCACTAACTATGGCTACACCTTC.

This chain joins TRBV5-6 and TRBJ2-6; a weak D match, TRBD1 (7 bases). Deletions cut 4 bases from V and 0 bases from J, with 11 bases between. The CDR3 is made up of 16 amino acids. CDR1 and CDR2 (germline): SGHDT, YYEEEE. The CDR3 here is CASSGGDSSGANVLTF. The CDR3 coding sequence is TGTGCCAGCAGCGGCGGGGACAGCTCTGGGGCCAACGTCCTGACTTTC.

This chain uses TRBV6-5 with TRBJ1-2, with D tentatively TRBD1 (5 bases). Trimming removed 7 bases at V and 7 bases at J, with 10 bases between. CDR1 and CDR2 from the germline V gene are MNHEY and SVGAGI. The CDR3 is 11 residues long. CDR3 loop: CASMGRLGYTF. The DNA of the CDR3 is TGTGCCAGCATGGGGCGCCTTGGCTACACCTTC.

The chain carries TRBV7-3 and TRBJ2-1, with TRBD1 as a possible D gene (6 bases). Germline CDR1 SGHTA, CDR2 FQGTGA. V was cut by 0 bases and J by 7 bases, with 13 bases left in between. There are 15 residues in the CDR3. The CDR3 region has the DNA TGTGCCAGCAGCTTAACGCACAGGGTTCGTAATGAGCAGTTCTTC. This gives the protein CASSLTHRVRNEQFF.

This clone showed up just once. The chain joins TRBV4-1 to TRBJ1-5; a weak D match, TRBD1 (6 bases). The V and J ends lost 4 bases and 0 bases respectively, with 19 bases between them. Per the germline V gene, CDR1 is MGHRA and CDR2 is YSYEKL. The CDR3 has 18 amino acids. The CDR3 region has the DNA TGCGCCAGCAGCCCGAGGGGGGGCATAGAGAATAGCAATCAGCCCCAGCATTTT. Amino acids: CASSPRGGIENSNQPQHF.